These 9 T cell receptor beta chains were sequenced from one sample in a study of blood T cell repertoires in COVID-19. Some clones are missing from TCRdb's copy, which holds only in-frame ones; the method was immunoSEQ multiplex PCR. Found here are 120,000 or so clones, approximately 83% of them singletons; the top ten hold 10% to 15%. Material: peripheral blood. Receptors were obtained from a man aged 55 to 70 with acute or convalescent COVID-19.

This clone has only one observation. This chain uses TRBV6-2 or TRBV6-3 with TRBJ2-7; 10 bases line up with TRBD2. Trimming cost V 0 bases and J 4 bases; bases outside gene matches: 3. CDR3 size: 15 residues. Looked up from germline, CDR1 is MNHEY and CDR2 is SVGEGT. CDR3 protein: CASSYSASGGYEQYF. DNA for the CDR3: TGTGCCAGCAGTTACTCGGCTAGCGGGGGATACGAGCAGTACTTC.

This chain links TRBV5-1 with TRBJ2-5; TRBD1 agrees at 10 bases. With 0 bases clipped from V and 5 bases from J, the junction kept 4 bases outside the gene matches. This CDR3 contains 15 residues. Looked up from germline, CDR1 is SGHRS and CDR2 is YFSETQ. Here the CDR3 DNA reads TGCGCCAGCAGCTTGGGACAGGGGGCAGGTGAGACCCAGTACTTC. Its translation: CASSLGQGAGETQYF.

This clone has only one observation. The V call is TRBV6-6, the J call TRBJ2-2; TRBD1 matches at 7 bases. CDR1 is MNHNY, CDR2 SVGAGI, per germline (reference sequence). Trimming at V came to 0 bases and at J to 1 base, leaving 2 bases not matched to a gene. The CDR3 spans 16 residues. As DNA, the CDR3 is TGTGCCAGCAGTTACTCCGGGACAGAGAACACCGGGGAGCTGTTTTTT. This codes for CASSYSGTENTGELFF.

The gene calls are TRBV27 and TRBJ2-1; TRBD1 is a possible D gene (5 bases). The V and J ends lost 0 bases and 6 bases respectively, with 9 bases between them. CDR3 length: 14 amino acids. Germline V gene data show CDR1 as MNHEY and CDR2 as SMNVEV (reference sequence). The CDR3 protein is CASSLSGPLNEQFF. For the CDR3, the DNA is TGTGCCAGCAGTTTATCGGGGCCCCTCAATGAGCAGTTCTTC.

V and J are TRBV3-1 (or the pseudogene TRBV3-2) and TRBJ2-2; TRBD2 aligns across 7 bases. The CDR3 is made up of 15 amino acids. CDR1 is LGHDT and CDR2 is YNNKEL in the germline V gene (reference sequence). V shed 1 base, J shed 3 bases, and the junction held 2 bases outside the gene matches. CDR3 bases: TGTGCCAGCAGCCAAGGGGGGAGGGACACCGGGGAGCTGTTTTTT. It is translated as CASSQGGRDTGELFF.

This sequence joins TRBV7-3 and TRBJ2-2, with D possibly being TRBD1 (6 bases). The V gene's germline CDR1 is SGHTA and CDR2 FQGTGA. This CDR3 has 13 amino acids. The V gene lost 4 bases and the J gene lost 6 bases, with 9 bases spanning the gap. For the CDR3, the DNA is TGTGCCAGCAGCTCCACAGGGCCCGGGGAGCTGTTTTTT. It codes for CASSSTGPGELFF. The entire variable domain, with the rest obtained from reference TRBV7-3 and TRBJ2-2, is as follows: GAGVSQTPSNKVTEKGKYVELRCDPISGHTALYWYRQSLGQGPEFLIYFQGTGAADDSGLPNDRFFAVRPEGSVSTLKIQRTERGDSAVYLCASSSTGPGELFFGEGSRLTVL.

The chain combines TRBV5-1 with TRBJ1-1; D call uncertain. Trimming cost V 4 bases and J 0 bases, with 10 bases left between them. Germline V gives CDR1 SGHRS, CDR2 YFSETQ. CDR3 size: 14 residues. The CDR3 DNA reads TGCGCCAGCAGCCCCTCCGGGGTGAACACTGAAGCTTTCTTT. Its translation is CASSPSGVNTEAFF. Full variable domain (remainder filled in from reference TRBV5-1 and TRBJ1-1): KAGVTQTPRYLIKTRGQQVTLSCSPISGHRSVSWYQQTPGQGLQFLFEYFSETQRNKGNFPGRFSGRQFSNSRSEMNVSTLELGDSALYLCASSPSGVNTEAFFGQGTRLTVV.

The chain couples TRBV28 to TRBJ2-3; maybe TRBD2 (6 bases). The CDR3 runs 15 residues. Per germline, CDR1 MDHEN and CDR2 SYDVKM. V lost 4 bases and J lost 0, with 11 bases in between. The DNA of the CDR3 is TGTGCCAGCAGTTCACTAGGGAGGAGCACAGATACGCAGTATTTT. Translation gives CASSSLGRSTDTQYF. Drawing the rest from reference TRBV28 and TRBJ2-3, the complete variable domain is DVKVTQSSRYLVKRTGEKVFLECVQDMDHENMFWYRQDPGLGLRLIYFSYDVKMKEKGDIPEGYSVSREKKERFSLILESASTNQTSMYLCASSSLGRSTDTQYFGPGTRLTVL.

The J gene is TRBJ2-5, the V gene TRBV14; 9 bases are a match to TRBD2. From germline, CDR1 is SGHDN and CDR2 FVKESK. The CDR3 is made up of 13 amino acids. Trimming removed 4 bases from V and 7 bases from J; junction bases left unmatched: 4. The CDR3 spells CASSPSGRSTQYF. The CDR3 DNA sequence: TGTGCCAGCAGCCCCAGCGGGAGGTCGACCCAGTACTTC.